This T cell receptor (beta chain) was sequenced in a study of blood T cell repertoires in COVID-19. Data came from immunoSEQ multiplex PCR; TCRdb stores just in-frame clones and leaves some out. The data show about 190,000 clones, around 85% seen once. V was pared by 0 bases and J by 7 bases, with 6 bases of the junction left unmatched. CDR3 length: 15 amino acids. The germline CDR1 and CDR2 sequences are SGHVS and FQNEAQ. The sequencing sample was made of peripheral blood. This receptor was taken from a woman in her forties or fifties with acute or convalescent COVID-19. The V gene is TRBV7-8, the J gene TRBJ2-4; TRBD2 aligns across 7 bases. CDR3 loop: CASSLAGQGGNIQYF. The CDR3 DNA reads TGTGCCAGCAGCTTAGCAGGCCAGGGAGGGAACATTCAGTACTTC. Variable domain in full (rest from reference TRBV7-8 and TRBJ2-4): GAGVSQSPRYKVAKRGQDVALRCDPISGHVSLFWYQQALGQGPEFLTYFQNEAQLDKSGLPSDRFFAERPEGSVSTLKIQRTQQEDSAVYLCASSLAGQGGNIQYFGAGTRLSVL.